The clone carrying this TCR beta chain was found a few times. As yet, its antigen is unknown. This entry comes from a study of T cells in Graves' hyperthyroidism and ophthalmopathy. Study-wide results and limits: The blood repertoire included most of the expanded thyroid clonotypes above 0.001.

The CDR3 extends over 14 amino acids. Trimming removed 0 bases from V and 0 bases from J, with 6 bases in between. Looked up from germline, CDR1 is DFQATT and CDR2 is SNEGSKA (reference sequence). RNA transcripts yielded amplified TCR beta CDR3 regions. The HTBI primer set served for first-round RT-PCR of the TCR CDR3. In TCRdb, the multiplex PCR reads were re-called with MiXCR into one record per CDR3 protein. The sample has hundreds of thousands of distinct CDR3 sequences; roughly a fifth are singletons. Reasons for excluding patients were uncontrolled infection, other autoimmune disease, pregnancy or lactation. PBMCs were collected from a roughly 9.7 ml volume of fresh peripheral blood.

This sequence originates from a man aged 45 to 65 with Graves' ophthalmopathy. The sequenced sample consisted of blood. V usage is TRBV20-1 and J usage is TRBJ2-4, with D uncertain. The CDR3, as DNA: TGCAGTGCTAGAGAATCGACAGCCAAAAACATTCAGTACTTC. It yields the protein CSARESTAKNIQYF.